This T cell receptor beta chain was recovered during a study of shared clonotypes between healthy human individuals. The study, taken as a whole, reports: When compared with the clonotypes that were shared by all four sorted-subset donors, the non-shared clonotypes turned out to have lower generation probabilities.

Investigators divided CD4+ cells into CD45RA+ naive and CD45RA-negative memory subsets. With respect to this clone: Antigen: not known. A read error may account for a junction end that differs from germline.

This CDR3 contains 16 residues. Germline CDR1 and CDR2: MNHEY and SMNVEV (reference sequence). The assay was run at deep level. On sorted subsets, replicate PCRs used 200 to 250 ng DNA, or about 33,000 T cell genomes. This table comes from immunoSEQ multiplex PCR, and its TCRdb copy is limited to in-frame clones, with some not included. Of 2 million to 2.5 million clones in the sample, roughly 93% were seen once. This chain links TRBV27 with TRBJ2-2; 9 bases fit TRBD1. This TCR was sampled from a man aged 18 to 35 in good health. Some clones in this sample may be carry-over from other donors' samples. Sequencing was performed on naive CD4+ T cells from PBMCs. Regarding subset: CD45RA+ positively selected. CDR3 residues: CASSLLGTGNAGELFF. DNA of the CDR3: TGTGCCAGCAGTTTACTCGGGACAGGGAACGCCGGGGAGCTGTTTTTT.